The 26 T cell receptor beta chains given below trace back to one sample, sequenced in a study of T cell repertoires in cytomegalovirus infection. TCRdb passed the reads through MiXCR, listing each CDR3 protein once. The sample holds roughly 600,000 distinct CDR3 sequences, 24% seen once. Sequencing was performed on CD8+ T cells from PBMCs. The receptor source for this set is a human donor in good health (CMV status not recorded). Some clones in this sample may be carry-over from other donors' samples.

This clonotype has a handful of counts. The rearrangement joins TRBV6-1 to TRBJ2-7, with D possibly being TRBD2 (5 bases). The germline gives CDR1 MNHNS, CDR2 SASEGT. The CDR3 consists of 14 residues. V was trimmed by 5 bases and J by 7 bases, leaving 18 bases between them. CDR3 nucleotides: TGTGCCAGCAGTCAACCGATGGGTTCGGGGGAGCAGTACGTC. Its protein product is CASSQPMGSGEQYV.

This clonotype has only a few counts. This chain connects TRBV6-5 to TRBJ2-3; perhaps D is TRBD1 or TRBD2 (5 bases each). Trimming removed 5 bases at V and 2 bases at J, with 14 bases between. The CDR3 totals 15 residues. Germline values: CDR1 MNHEY, CDR2 SVGAGI. For the CDR3, the DNA is TGTGCCAGCAGTCCAAGGGGAGCTTCCACAGATACGCAGTATTTT. Its protein product is CASSPRGASTDTQYF.

In regard to this clonotype: A much more abundant neighbour one base away suggests this may be a read error. The chain links TRBV29-1 to TRBJ2-1; TRBD1 is a possible D gene (5 bases). With 2 bases removed from V and 4 bases from J, the gap between germline ends came to 15 bases. Looked up from germline, CDR1 is SQVTM and CDR2 is ANQGSEA. CDR3 length equals 15 residues. CDR3 sequence (DNA): TGCAGCGTTGAACAGAGTTGGGGCGTGTACAATGAGCAGTTCTTC. It is translated as CSVEQSWGVYNEQFF.

This clonotype has ten or more counts. The CDR3 spells CASSPVSPPSSPLHF. The CDR3 nucleotides read TGTGCCAGCAGCCCCGTCAGCCCACCTAGTTCACCCCTCCACTTT. The chain employs TRBV28 and TRBJ1-6; D not certain. In germline, CDR1 is MDHEN, CDR2 SYDVKM. This CDR3 has 15 amino acids. Trimming left V 6 bases short and J 9 bases short, with 18 bases between.

This clonotype was recorded many times. V is TRBV7-6 and J is TRBJ2-3; 8 nucleotides match TRBD1. V lost 5 bases and J lost 4; bases outside the gene matches: 5. The CDR3 loop spans 14 amino acids. The germline CDR1 and CDR2 sequences are SGHVS and FNYEAQ. DNA for the CDR3: TGTGCCAGCAGCCCATCAGGGGGCGCAGATACGCAGTATTTT. Protein sequence: CASSPSGGADTQYF.

This chain uses TRBV6-2 or TRBV6-3 with TRBJ1-1, with D possibly TRBD1 on 5 matching bases. Germline V CDR1 and CDR2: MNHEY, SVGEGT. V shed 0 bases and J shed 1 base, with 9 bases lying between them. The CDR3 consists of 15 residues. CDR3 sequence reads: CASSYSRRGNTEAFF. CDR3 DNA sequence: TGTGCCAGCAGTTACTCGAGGAGGGGGAACACTGAAGCTTTCTTT.

Of note for this clonotype: Possible read error: a much larger clone is one base away. The rearrangement uses TRBV7-9 and TRBJ1-2; D is ambiguous. CDR1 and CDR2 from the germline V gene are SEHNR and FQNEAQ (reference sequence). This CDR3 region has 10 residues. CDR3 residues: CANSLLGYTF. For the CDR3, the DNA is TGTGCCAACAGCCTCCTGGGCTACACCTTC.

This clonotype has ten or more counts. The chain uses TRBV6-2 or TRBV6-3 and TRBJ2-7, with a weak D call TRBD1 (7 bases). The CDR3 runs 14 residues. The V end was cut by 2 bases, the J end by 7 bases, with 15 bases between. Germline V gene lookup returns CDR1 MNHEY and CDR2 SVGEGT. CDR3 in DNA: TGTGCCAGCAGTTACGTAAGACAGGGAGGTGAGCAGTACGTC. Amino acid sequence: CASSYVRQGGEQYV.

This clonotype occurred a few times. The chain combines TRBV19 with TRBJ2-3, with D perhaps matching TRBD2 (6 bases). This CDR3 has 15 amino acids. Between the trimmed V and J ends, which lost 5 bases and 1 base, there was a span of 13 bases. The germline V gene has CDR1 LNHDA and CDR2 SQIVND (reference sequence). Here the CDR3 DNA reads TGTGCCAGTAGTTTGCCGGGGGTTCGCACAGATACGCAGTATTTT. This sequence encodes CASSLPGVRTDTQYF.

This clonotype showed up many times. The gene calls are TRBV28 and TRBJ2-5, with D tentatively TRBD1 (6 bases). V lost 3 bases to trimming and J lost 5 bases, with 16 bases between them. The germline gives CDR1 MDHEN, CDR2 SYDVKM. This CDR3 contains 15 residues. CDR3 bases: TGTGCCAGCAGTTTCTATCAGGGGCAACTGGAGACCCAGTACTTC. Encoded protein: CASSFYQGQLETQYF.

J is TRBJ1-1 and V is TRBV28; 7 nucleotides match TRBD1. The junction had 7 bases not matched to a gene; V was cut back by 5 bases and J by 4 bases. The germline V gene has CDR1 MDHEN and CDR2 SYDVKM. The CDR3 is made up of 14 amino acids. The CDR3 is CASSRRGRRTEAFF. DNA for the CDR3: TGTGCCAGCAGTCGGAGGGGGCGACGCACTGAAGCTTTCTTT.

Concerning this clonotype: This may come from a read error, since a much larger clone is one base off. The chain uses TRBV28 and TRBJ1-5; unclear D gene. The closer fit of TRBJ2-3 to the DNA end suggests the J call may be wrong. The V gene's germline CDR1 is MDHEN and CDR2 SYDVKM. CDR3 length: 13 residues. CDR3 region: CASIPRTPQPQYF. Written as DNA, the CDR3 is TGTGCCAGCATTCCACGGACCCCCCAGCCCCAGTATTTT.

This clonotype has only a few counts. The chain combines TRBV6-2 or TRBV6-3 with TRBJ1-1; D might be TRBD1 (5 bases). The V and J ends lost 4 bases and 2 bases respectively, with 14 bases between them. The CDR3 is 15 amino acids. Per germline, CDR1 MNHEY and CDR2 SVGEGT. CDR3 in DNA: TGTGCCAGCAGTTTTGACAGCGGTGTAAACACTGAAGCTTTCTTT. This translates into CASSFDSGVNTEAFF.

The table lists this clonotype with many counts. J is TRBJ2-1 and V is TRBV7-8; unclear D gene. Germline V gene data show CDR1 as SGHVS and CDR2 as FQNEAQ. Deletions cut 2 bases from V and 9 bases from J, with 5 bases between. This CDR3 region has 11 residues. As DNA, the CDR3 is TGTGCCAGCAGCTTAAAAACTGAGCAGTTCTTC. Protein: CASSLKTEQFF.

This clonotype was seen only a few times. This chain connects TRBV23-1 to TRBJ2-2; D is uncertain. TRBV23-1 is sorted into the ORF group, with uncertain function. This CDR3 contains 15 residues. The V end was cut by 2 bases, the J end by 5 bases, with 12 bases between. CDR3 protein: CASSQRWRRTGELFF. The CDR3 nucleotides are TGCGCCAGCAGTCAAAGGTGGCGAAGGACCGGGGAGCTGTTTTTT.

In its sample, this clonotype was seen many times. V is TRBV7-8 and J is TRBJ2-3; TRBD2 aligns across 10 bases. CDR1 and CDR2 (germline): SGHVS, FQNEAQ. The CDR3 runs to 16 residues. Unmatched junction bases numbered 5, after V lost 1 base and J lost 4 bases. The CDR3 DNA follows: TGTGCCAGCAGCTTAGTTGTAGCGGGGGGCGCAGATACGCAGTATTTT. Translation gives CASSLVVAGGADTQYF.

The chain combines TRBV29-1 with TRBJ2-6; tentatively, D is TRBD1 or TRBD2 (5 bases each). Between the trimmed V and J ends, which lost 1 base and 5 bases, there was a span of 9 bases. Germline CDR1 and CDR2: SQVTM and ANQGSEA. This CDR3 region has 14 residues. The CDR3 DNA reads as TGCAGCGTTGAAGGAGGGGAGAGGGCCAACGTCCTGACTTTC. It encodes CSVEGGERANVLTF.

In its sample, this clonotype was seen many times. The chain employs TRBV28 and TRBJ2-3; a possible D gene is TRBD1 (6 bases). The CDR3 runs to 15 residues. CDR1 and CDR2 from the germline V gene are MDHEN and SYDVKM. V lost 5 bases and J lost 1, with 13 bases in between. CDR3 sequence: CASSPRQARTDTQYF. The CDR3 DNA follows: TGTGCCAGCAGTCCCCGACAGGCCCGCACAGATACGCAGTATTTT.

This clonotype turned up a few times. V and J are TRBV28 and TRBJ1-6; D call uncertain. Germline V gives CDR1 MDHEN, CDR2 SYDVKM. V was shortened by 2 bases and J by 9 bases, with 14 bases between the two germline ends. The CDR3 consists of 15 residues. CDR3 region: CASSLGVPHRSPLHF. DNA of the CDR3: TGTGCCAGCAGTTTAGGGGTACCCCACCGTTCACCCCTCCACTTT.

J is TRBJ1-5 and V is TRBV6-6; tentative D call: TRBD1 (5 bases). This CDR3 is built from 16 residues. Germline CDR1 reads MNHNY; CDR2 reads SVGAGI (reference sequence). Trimming removed 6 bases from V and 2 bases from J, with 17 bases in between. CDR3: CASRGGGIRGNQPQHF. The DNA of the CDR3 is TGTGCCAGCAGGGGCGGGGGAATTCGAGGCAATCAGCCCCAGCATTTT.

This clonotype has ten or more counts. In DNA form, the CDR3 reads TGTGCCAGCAGTTTACACGACAGGAACACTGAAGCTTTCTTT. Translating gives CASSLHDRNTEAFF. The genes are TRBV28 and TRBJ1-1, with TRBD1 as a possible D gene (5 bases). V was clipped by 2 bases and J by 1 base, with 8 bases between them. This CDR3 region has 14 residues. Germline V CDR1 and CDR2: MDHEN, SYDVKM. The full variable domain, with the rest looked up from reference TRBV28 and TRBJ1-1, is DVKVTQSSRYLVKRTGEKVFLECVQDMDHENMFWYRQDPGLGLRLIYFSYDVKMKEKGDIPEGYSVSREKKERFSLILESASTNQTSMYLCASSLHDRNTEAFFGQGTRLTVV.

This clonotype was detected only a few times. This chain joins TRBV27 and TRBJ1-2, with a tentative D call TRBD1 (5 bases). The length of the CDR3 is 14 residues. The germline V gene has CDR1 MNHEY and CDR2 SMNVEV (reference sequence). V lost 6 bases, J lost 1 base, and 12 bases lay in between. The CDR3 loop reads CASSRDGFNYGYTF. In DNA form, the CDR3 reads TGTGCCAGCAGCCGGGACGGATTTAACTATGGCTACACCTTC.

The chain recombines TRBV12-3 or TRBV12-4 with TRBJ2-1; weak D call: TRBD1 (6 bases). This CDR3 spans 12 amino acids. V lost 9 bases to trimming and J lost 6 bases, with 12 bases between them. CDR3 coding DNA: TGTGCCAGTCGGACAGTCCGCAATGAGCAGTTCTTC. Translated: CASRTVRNEQFF.

The chain combines TRBV6-5 with TRBJ1-1; TRBD1 matches 7 bases. CDR3 length: 13 amino acids. V was clipped by 7 bases and J by 7 bases; unmatched bases: 9. Germline assignment: CDR1 MNHEY and CDR2 SVGAGI. Here the CDR3 reads CASTRSQGLEAFF. The CDR3 bases are TGTGCCAGCACTAGATCACAGGGGCTTGAAGCTTTCTTT.

DNA of the CDR3: TGTGCCAGCAGTCAATGGGGGGACTCTGAAGCTTTCTTT. The encoded protein is CASSQWGDSEAFF. The chain employs TRBV25-1 and TRBJ1-1, with D perhaps matching TRBD1 (5 bases). The CDR3 has 13 residues. V lost 5 bases and J 6 bases, leaving 13 bases between the germline ends. Germline V gene lookup returns CDR1 MGHDK and CDR2 SYGVNS.

The table lists this clonotype with a few counts. This chain joins TRBV18 and TRBJ1-5; weak D call: TRBD1 (5 bases). Germline loops: CDR1 KGHSH, CDR2 LQKENI. The CDR3 runs 17 residues. V lost 3 bases, J lost 5 bases, and 20 bases lay in between. The CDR3 DNA sequence: TGTGCCAGCTCACCGGATCTTGGGACGGGGGTGGATCAGCCCCAGCATTTT. Residues: CASSPDLGTGVDQPQHF. Drawing the rest from reference TRBV18 and TRBJ1-5, the complete variable domain is NAGVMQNPRHLVRRRGQEARLRCSPMKGHSHVYWYRQLPEEGLKFMVYLQKENIIDESGMPKERFSAEFPKEGPSILRIQQVVRGDSAAYFCASSPDLGTGVDQPQHFGDGTRLSIL.